The clone carrying this T cell receptor (beta chain) was found many times. Indicated time point: newly diagnosed GD, antithyroid drugs for less than 3 months. From RNA extracted from PBMCs, the TCR library was made. This sample was included in a study of regulatory T cells in long-lasting Graves disease. Whole-study context: Antithyroid drugs had been taken by newly diagnosed Graves' patients for under 3 months.

Through Arm-PCR of CDR3 regions and iRepertoire HTBI primers, TCR beta libraries were built. Each CDR3 protein gets one entry after TCRdb re-called the multiplex PCR reads with MiXCR. This sample has 400,000 to 450,000 distinct CDR3 sequences, with roughly 17% found just once. These data were likewise used in another study, on T cells in Graves' hyperthyroidism and ophthalmopathy.

Sequencing used peripheral blood mononuclear cells (PBMCs), obtained at new diagnosis, from a patient treated with antithyroid drugs. This receptor was identified in a woman in her thirties with Graves disease.

The CDR3 protein is CASRPRDRVKNEQYF. Written as DNA, the CDR3 is TGTGCCAGCAGGCCTCGGGACAGGGTTAAGAACGAGCAGTACTTC. The genes are TRBV2 and TRBJ2-7, with 9 bases identical to TRBD1. V shed 6 bases and J 5 bases; nucleotides not matched to a gene: 11. Germline CDR1 is SNHLY and CDR2 is FYNNEI. The CDR3 is made up of 15 amino acids.